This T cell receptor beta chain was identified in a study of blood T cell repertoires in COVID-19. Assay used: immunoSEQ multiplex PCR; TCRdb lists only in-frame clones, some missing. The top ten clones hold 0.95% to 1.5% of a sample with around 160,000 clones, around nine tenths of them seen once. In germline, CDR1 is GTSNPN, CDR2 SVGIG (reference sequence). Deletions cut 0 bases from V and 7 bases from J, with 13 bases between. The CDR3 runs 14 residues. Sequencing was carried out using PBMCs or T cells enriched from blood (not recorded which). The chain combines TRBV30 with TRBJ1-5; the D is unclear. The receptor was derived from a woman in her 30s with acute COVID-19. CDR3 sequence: CAWSVRHGKQPQHF. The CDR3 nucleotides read TGTGCCTGGAGTGTGCGACACGGTAAACAGCCCCAGCATTTT.